The rows below give T cell receptor beta chains drawn from one sample of a study of cytomegalovirus exposure and HLA in healthy donors. Assay: immunoSEQ multiplex PCR; the TCRdb copy retains only in-frame clones and omits some. The sample comprises about 220,000 clones, less than 85% of which are singletons, and roughly 0.62% rests with the top ten. Sequenced material: PBMCs. Receptor source: a man younger than 35 in good health and CMV-seronegative. Each CDR3 is given with its conserved first and last residue. The D gene is left open where the match is weak. The size field is filled for only some rows; it gives once, few, many or a size class.

j_call: TRBJ2-7
clone_size: NA
d_call: TRBD2
v_call: TRBV5-1
cdr3_nt: TGCGCCAGCTCCCGGGGGGGGCGTACCTACGAGCAGTACTTC
cdr3_aa: CASSRGGRTYEQYF

j_call: TRBJ2-5
clone_size: once
d_call: NA
v_call: TRBV6-5
cdr3_nt: TGTGCCAGCAGTTACTCGAGGAAGACCCAGTACTTC
cdr3_aa: CASSYSRKTQYF

j_call: TRBJ2-7
clone_size: NA
d_call: TRBD2
v_call: TRBV9
cdr3_nt: TGTGCCAGCAGCGTAGGGCCTCGACTAGCGGGAGCGTCATCCGAGCAGTACTTC
cdr3_aa: CASSVGPRLAGASSEQYF

j_call: TRBJ2-7
clone_size: NA
d_call: TRBD2
v_call: TRBV4-1
cdr3_nt: TGCGCCAGCAGCCCACGGACTAGCGGGAGTTACGAGCAGTACTTC
cdr3_aa: CASSPRTSGSYEQYF

j_call: TRBJ1-2
clone_size: NA
d_call: TRBD1
v_call: TRBV29-1
cdr3_nt: TGCAGCGTCTGGACAGGGGTCGGCTATGGCTACACCTTC
cdr3_aa: CSVWTGVGYGYTF

j_call: TRBJ2-5
clone_size: once
d_call: NA
v_call: TRBV11-2
cdr3_nt: TGTGCCAGCAGCTTAGATCCCCAGCGGGAGACCCAGTACTTC
cdr3_aa: CASSLDPQRETQYF

j_call: TRBJ2-3
clone_size: NA
d_call: NA
v_call: TRBV7-8
cdr3_nt: TGTGCCAGCAGCTCACTGCAGGGCAGCTACACAGATACGCAGTATTTT
cdr3_aa: CASSSLQGSYTDTQYF

j_call: TRBJ2-5
clone_size: NA
d_call: NA
v_call: TRBV5-4
cdr3_nt: TGTGCCAGCAGCTTGGAGGGGGGGCGGCTACAAGAGACCCAGTACTTC
cdr3_aa: CASSLEGGRLQETQYF

j_call: TRBJ1-2
clone_size: NA
d_call: NA
v_call: TRBV9
cdr3_nt: TGTGCCAGCAGCGGGGCAGGCTACACCTTC
cdr3_aa: CASSGAGYTF

j_call: TRBJ1-1
clone_size: few
d_call: TRBD1
v_call: TRBV30
cdr3_nt: TGTGCCTGGATGAACAGGGGGTCGAGGCCCGTGGCTTTCTTT
cdr3_aa: CAWMNRGSRPVAFF

j_call: TRBJ1-6
clone_size: NA
d_call: NA
v_call: TRBV30
cdr3_nt: TGTGCCTGGATGGAGGAGAGCTCCTATAATTCACCCCTCCACTTT
cdr3_aa: CAWMEESSYNSPLHF

j_call: TRBJ1-3
clone_size: NA
d_call: TRBD1
v_call: TRBV4-1
cdr3_nt: TGCGCCAGCAGCCAAGCGGACAGGGGTTTAGGAAACACCATATATTTT
cdr3_aa: CASSQADRGLGNTIYF

j_call: TRBJ2-1
clone_size: NA
d_call: TRBD2
v_call: TRBV27
cdr3_nt: TGTGCCAGCAGTTTTCTTGGGGTGGGAGGGCCGGACAATGAGCAGTTCTTC
cdr3_aa: CASSFLGVGGPDNEQFF

j_call: TRBJ2-7
clone_size: NA
d_call: NA
v_call: TRBV4-2
cdr3_nt: TGTGCCAGCAGCCAAGAGGCTGGACAGCCCTCCTACGAGCAGTACTTC
cdr3_aa: CASSQEAGQPSYEQYF

j_call: TRBJ2-7
clone_size: once
d_call: TRBD2
v_call: TRBV5-1
cdr3_nt: TGCGCCAGCAGCTTGGTCCCGGGACTAGCGGGAGCCTACGAGCAGTACTTC
cdr3_aa: CASSLVPGLAGAYEQYF

j_call: TRBJ2-3
clone_size: NA
d_call: NA
v_call: TRBV2
cdr3_nt: TGTGCCAACAGGCAGGGGTTGGCAGATACGCAGTATTTT
cdr3_aa: CANRQGLADTQYF

j_call: TRBJ1-2
clone_size: NA
d_call: TRBD1
v_call: TRBV4-1
cdr3_nt: TGCGCCAGCAGCCAGAACAGGGGGGATGGCTACACCTTC
cdr3_aa: CASSQNRGDGYTF

j_call: TRBJ2-7
clone_size: NA
d_call: NA
v_call: TRBV28
cdr3_nt: TGTGCCAGCAGTTTATTACGGGGGTTCCCTTACGAGCAGTACTTC
cdr3_aa: CASSLLRGFPYEQYF

j_call: TRBJ2-2
clone_size: NA
d_call: NA
v_call: TRBV28
cdr3_nt: TGTGGGACCGACAGCAACACCGGGGAGCTGTTTTTT
cdr3_aa: CGTDSNTGELFF

j_call: TRBJ2-7
clone_size: few
d_call: NA
v_call: TRBV15
cdr3_nt: TGTGCCACCAGCAGAGATACAGGGACCTACGAGCAGTACTTC
cdr3_aa: CATSRDTGTYEQYF

j_call: TRBJ1-3
clone_size: NA
d_call: NA
v_call: TRBV5-6
cdr3_nt: TGTGCCAGCAGCTTGAACAGGGGAAACACCATATATTTT
cdr3_aa: CASSLNRGNTIYF

j_call: TRBJ2-7
clone_size: NA
d_call: NA
v_call: TRBV4-2
cdr3_nt: TGTGCCAGCAGCCAAGTAGCGGTCAACCACGAGCAGTACTTC
cdr3_aa: CASSQVAVNHEQYF

j_call: TRBJ2-7
clone_size: NA
d_call: TRBD1
v_call: TRBV11-1
cdr3_nt: TGTGCCAGCAGCTTCCAGCCGGGACAGGGAGGCGAGCAGTACTTC
cdr3_aa: CASSFQPGQGGEQYF

j_call: TRBJ1-1
clone_size: few
d_call: NA
v_call: TRBV2
cdr3_nt: TGTGCCAGCAGTGAGTTAGGGGAATCCCAAGCTTTCTTT
cdr3_aa: CASSELGESQAFF

j_call: TRBJ1-5
clone_size: NA
d_call: NA
v_call: TRBV7-8
cdr3_nt: TGTGCCAGCAGCTTAGCGTCGGGTATCCGGGGAAGCAATCAGCCCCAGCATTTT
cdr3_aa: CASSLASGIRGSNQPQHF

j_call: TRBJ2-3
clone_size: NA
d_call: NA
v_call: TRBV2
cdr3_nt: TGTGCCAGCAGTGGTCACCCCGGAGGTACGCAGTATTTT
cdr3_aa: CASSGHPGGTQYF

j_call: TRBJ1-4
clone_size: NA
d_call: TRBD1
v_call: TRBV7-9
cdr3_nt: TGTGCCAGCAGCCAACAGGGGGGAGGTGAAAAACTGTTTTTT
cdr3_aa: CASSQQGGGEKLFF